Listed below are T cell receptor beta chains from one sample, sequenced in a study of early T cells in non-severe SARS-CoV-2 infection. TCRdb re-called the 5' RACE reads with MiXCR, one entry per CDR3 protein. The sample consists of 62,000 or so distinct CDR3 sequences, about 9.9% of them appearing once. The material sequenced was whole blood. The receptor set was obtained from an adult who was a healthcare worker with PCR-confirmed SARS-CoV-2 infection or an uninfected control (not recorded which). Each CDR3 is given with its conserved first and last residue. Fields, in order: clone size, D gene, V gene, J gene, CDR3 protein, CDR3 DNA. A D gene is named only where the DNA matches it firmly. The listing skips clone size in some rows; elsewhere it reads once, few, many or a size class.

few,-,TRBV13,TRBJ1-4,CASGTGPATNEKLFF,TGTGCCAGCGGGACTGGACCGGCAACTAATGAAAAACTGTTTTTT
-,-,TRBV24-1,TRBJ2-1,CATGDAGISYNEQFF,TGTGCCACCGGTGACGCAGGGATCTCCTACAATGAGCAGTTCTTC
-,TRBD2,TRBV5-4,TRBJ2-3,CASSQTSGGITDTQYF,TGTGCCAGCAGCCAGACTAGCGGGGGGATCACAGATACGCAGTATTTT
-,TRBD2,TRBV20-1,TRBJ2-1,CSAIAGPELLSSYNEQFF,TGCAGTGCCATAGCGGGCCCCGAATTACTCAGCTCCTACAATGAGCAGTTCTTC
-,-,TRBV2,TRBJ2-1,CASSESQAEYNEQFF,TGTGCCAGCAGTGAATCTCAGGCGGAATACAATGAGCAGTTCTTC
few,-,TRBV12-3/TRBV12-4,TRBJ1-6,CASRANSPLHF,TGTGCCAGCAGGGCCAATTCACCCCTCCACTTT
-,-,TRBV12-3/TRBV12-4,TRBJ1-3,CASRLGLGIGNTIYF,TGTGCCAGCAGATTGGGACTGGGCATTGGAAACACCATATATTTT
few,-,TRBV10-2,TRBJ1-2,CASSDGARANYGYTF,TGCGCCAGCAGTGATGGGGCGCGTGCCAACTATGGCTACACCTTC
few,TRBD1,TRBV7-2,TRBJ1-1,CASSFSGTVNTEAFF,TGTGCCAGCAGCTTTTCCGGGACAGTGAACACTGAAGCTTTCTTT
-,-,TRBV29-1,TRBJ2-3,CSLSRESDTQYF,TGCAGCCTCTCCAGAGAGTCAGATACGCAGTATTTT
few,-,TRBV18,TRBJ1-1,CASSLQNTEAFF,TGTGCCAGCTCACTACAAAACACTGAAGCTTTCTTT
few,-,TRBV12-3/TRBV12-4,TRBJ2-6,CASSRSGANVLTF,TGTGCCAGCAGCCGATCTGGGGCCAACGTCCTGACTTTC
-,TRBD1,TRBV30,TRBJ1-1,CAWDRGITEAFF,TGTGCCTGGGACAGGGGGATCACTGAAGCTTTCTTT
few,-,TRBV19,TRBJ1-5,CASSIGAQPQHF,TGTGCCAGTAGTATAGGGGCCCAGCCCCAGCATTTT
few,-,TRBV2,TRBJ2-3,CASSEWGGVYVDTQYF,TGTGCCAGCAGTGAATGGGGCGGGGTGTACGTCGATACGCAGTATTTT